Listed here are 26 T cell receptor beta chains from one sample, sequenced in a study of T cell responses to AZD1222 COVID-19 vaccine. The table came from immunoSEQ multiplex PCR; TCRdb's copy has only in-frame clones and leaves some out. The top ten hold roughly 5.1% of the sample, which has about 77,000 clones, more than 85% seen once. Specimen: peripheral blood, collected 28 days after the second AZD1222 dose. These receptors all come from an adult who received the AZD1222 COVID-19 vaccine.

The chain links TRBV27 to TRBJ1-2; tentative D call: TRBD1 (5 bases). CDR1 MNHEY and CDR2 SMNVEV come from the germline V gene (reference sequence). CDR3 length: 14 residues. V was clipped by 8 bases and J by 3 bases, with 16 bases between them. The CDR3 region is CASGIRDAYYGYTF. The CDR3 nucleotides are TGTGCCAGCGGAATCCGGGACGCCTACTATGGCTACACCTTC.

This chain connects TRBV25-1 to TRBJ1-3; D uncertain. This CDR3 has 13 amino acids. Trimming took 2 bases from V and 5 from J, leaving 7 bases between them. In germline, CDR1 is MGHDK, CDR2 SYGVNS. The chain's CDR3 is CASSERPRNTIYF. Written as DNA, the CDR3 is TGTGCCAGCAGTGAACGCCCGCGAAACACCATATATTTT. The full variable domain, with the rest looked up from reference TRBV25-1 and TRBJ1-3, is EADIYQTPRYLVIGTGKKITLECSQTMGHDKMYWYQQDPGMELHLIHYSYGVNSTEKGDLSSESTVSRIRTEHFPLTLESARPSHTSQYLCASSERPRNTIYFGEGSWLTVV.

The rearrangement links TRBV6-5 to TRBJ1-4; tentative D call: TRBD1 (6 bases). CDR1 and CDR2 (germline): MNHEY, SVGAGI. This CDR3 spans 14 amino acids. V lost 6 bases to trimming and J lost 7 bases, with 15 bases between them. The CDR3 bases are TGTGCCAGCAGCCTCAGGGAAGGGGGTGAAAAACTGTTTTTT. Amino acids: CASSLREGGEKLFF.

The chain couples TRBV7-2 to TRBJ1-1, with 9 bases matching TRBD1. CDR3 length: 15 residues. Germline-derived CDR1 and CDR2 are SGHTA and FQGNSA. With V trimmed by 6 bases and J by 5 bases, 10 bases remained unmatched. The CDR3 protein is CASRIDGTGSTEAFF. DNA of the CDR3: TGTGCCAGCAGGATAGACGGGACAGGGTCTACTGAAGCTTTCTTT.

The chain combines TRBV5-6 with TRBJ2-5, with 7 bases aligning to TRBD2. With V trimmed by 0 bases and J by 4 bases, 12 bases remained unmatched. Germline values: CDR1 SGHDT, CDR2 YYEEEE. This CDR3 contains 17 residues. CDR3 nucleotide sequence: TGTGCCAGCAGCTTGGGGGAGGGCGGTGATAAGGTAGAGACCCAGTACTTC. It translates to CASSLGEGGDKVETQYF.

V is TRBV30 and J is TRBJ1-2, with D unclear. V gave up 2 bases and J gave up 8 bases, with 9 bases separating them. There are 11 residues in the CDR3. The V gene's germline CDR1 is GTSNPN and CDR2 SVGIG (reference sequence). CDR3 DNA: TGTGCCTGGAGTCCCGATTTGGGCTACACCTTC. It specifies CAWSPDLGYTF.

This chain joins TRBV25-1 and TRBJ1-2; possibly TRBD1 for D (5 bases). The CDR3 contains 14 residues. Germline V gene sequence: CDR1 MGHDK, CDR2 SYGVNS. V was pared by 3 bases and J by 2 bases, with 10 bases between. The CDR3 protein is CASSDRDPNYGYTF. CDR3 bases: TGTGCCAGCAGTGATCGGGACCCCAACTATGGCTACACCTTC.

In its sample, this clone was seen a few times. The CDR3 DNA reads TGTGCCAGCAGTTACTCCGGCGGGAGGGGGCGCGAGCAGTACTTC. This encodes CASSYSGGRGREQYF. This sequence joins TRBV6-2 or TRBV6-3 and TRBJ2-7; TRBD2 matches at 9 bases. Germline V lookup: CDR1 MNHEY, CDR2 SVGEGT. The CDR3 is made up of 15 amino acids. V lost 0 bases and J lost 6; bases outside the gene matches: 6.

This chain connects TRBV4-3 to TRBJ2-3, with D possibly matching TRBD2 (6 bases). The CDR3 contains 15 residues. Germline V gene lookup returns CDR1 LGHNA and CDR2 YSLEER. Trimming stripped 1 base from V and 6 bases from J, with 14 bases between. Here the CDR3 reads CASSQGRVGLDTQYF. The CDR3 nucleotides are TGCGCCAGCAGCCAAGGGAGGGTCGGCTTGGATACGCAGTATTTT.

The chain couples TRBV29-1 to TRBJ1-4, with D possibly TRBD1 on 6 matching bases. Germline assignment: CDR1 SQVTM and CDR2 ANQGSEA. Between the trimmed V and J ends, which lost 2 bases and 2 bases, there was a span of 12 bases. The length of the CDR3 is 15 residues. In nucleotides, the CDR3 is TGCAGCGTTGAACTCGGGACACCCACTAATGAAAAACTGTTTTTT. Amino acid sequence: CSVELGTPTNEKLFF.

This chain connects TRBV3-1 (or the pseudogene TRBV3-2) to TRBJ1-6, with 8 nucleotides matching TRBD1. The V gene end was trimmed by 0 bases and the J gene end by 8 bases; junction bases not matched to a gene: 12. CDR3 length: 18 amino acids. In germline, CDR1 is LGHDT, CDR2 YNNKEL (reference sequence). The CDR3 nucleotides read TGTGCCAGCAGCCAAGACTCCCGAGACAGGGGCTCCTATTCACCCCTCCACTTT. Protein product: CASSQDSRDRGSYSPLHF.

This clone occurred once. The V gene is TRBV27, the J gene TRBJ1-1, with D perhaps matching TRBD1 (5 bases). Germline lookup yields CDR1 MNHEY and CDR2 SMNVEV (reference sequence). This CDR3 contains 15 residues. Trimming shortened V by 6 bases and J by 4 bases, and 18 bases separated the two germline ends. The CDR3 loop reads CASSLTPGGGTEAFF. The CDR3, as DNA: TGTGCCAGCAGCCTTACCCCCGGGGGGGGCACTGAAGCTTTCTTT.

J is TRBJ2-7 and V is TRBV30; no definite D call. Trimming removed 2 bases from V and 3 bases from J, with 2 bases in between. The CDR3 consists of 10 residues. CDR1 GTSNPN and CDR2 SVGIG come from the germline V gene (reference sequence). The CDR3 DNA follows: TGTGCCTGGAGTAACTACGAGCAGTACTTC. Protein product: CAWSNYEQYF.

The rearrangement links TRBV28 to TRBJ2-6; D might be TRBD1 or TRBD2, each matching 5 bases. Germline V CDR1 and CDR2: MDHEN, SYDVKM. This CDR3 has 22 residues. The V and J ends lost 6 bases and 0 bases respectively, with 30 bases between them. DNA of the CDR3: TGTGCCAGCAGCCCACTAGAAGACGCTTGGACACGTCAGAGCTCTGGGGCCAACGTCCTGACTTTC. The encoded protein is CASSPLEDAWTRQSSGANVLTF. Looking up the rest from reference TRBV28 and TRBJ2-6 gives the full variable domain: DVKVTQSSRYLVKRTGEKVFLECVQDMDHENMFWYRQDPGLGLRLIYFSYDVKMKEKGDIPEGYSVSREKKERFSLILESASTNQTSMYLCASSPLEDAWTRQSSGANVLTFGAGSRLTVL.

The chain links TRBV30 to TRBJ1-2; unclear D gene. Per the germline V gene, CDR1 is GTSNPN and CDR2 is SVGIG (reference sequence). V was trimmed by 6 bases and J by 1 base, leaving 18 bases between them. This CDR3 contains 15 residues. The CDR3 here is CACNQDGELNYGYTF. The CDR3 DNA follows: TGTGCCTGTAATCAGGACGGGGAACTTAACTATGGCTACACCTTC. The complete variable domain, with remaining parts taken from reference TRBV30 and TRBJ1-2, reads SQTIHQWPATLVQPVGSPLSLECTVEGTSNPNLYWYRQAAGRGLQLLFYSVGIGQISSEVPQNLSASRPQDRQFILSSKKLLLSDSGFYLCACNQDGELNYGYTFGSGTRLTVV.

This chain connects TRBV30 to TRBJ1-6; D might be TRBD1 (6 bases). There are 14 residues in the CDR3. V lost 0 bases and J 5 bases, leaving 8 bases between the germline ends. The germline CDR1 and CDR2 sequences are GTSNPN and SVGIG (reference sequence). The CDR3 DNA sequence: TGTGCCTGGAGTGTAGGGGGGGATAATTCACCCCTCCACTTT. It encodes CAWSVGGDNSPLHF.

The rearrangement links TRBV6-1 to TRBJ1-5; D is undetermined. The length of the CDR3 is 11 residues. V lost 2 bases and J lost 13, with 9 bases in between. Germline lookup yields CDR1 MNHNS and CDR2 SASEGT. This chain's CDR3 is CASSEWENQHF. CDR3 DNA sequence: TGTGCCAGCAGTGAATGGGAAAATCAGCATTTT.

This clone was observed a few times. The chain joins TRBV28 to TRBJ1-5, with a tentative D call TRBD1 (5 bases). The germline V gene encodes CDR1 MDHEN and CDR2 SYDVKM. The CDR3 consists of 15 residues. V lost 2 bases and J lost 6, with 14 bases in between. The CDR3: CASSLNGAGRQPQHF. In nucleotides, the CDR3 is TGTGCCAGCAGTTTAAACGGGGCAGGGCGTCAGCCCCAGCATTTT. The complete variable domain, with remaining parts taken from reference TRBV28 and TRBJ1-5, reads DVKVTQSSRYLVKRTGEKVFLECVQDMDHENMFWYRQDPGLGLRLIYFSYDVKMKEKGDIPEGYSVSREKKERFSLILESASTNQTSMYLCASSLNGAGRQPQHFGDGTRLSIL.

The chain has TRBV18 and TRBJ1-2, with 12 bases matching TRBD1. The CDR3 covers 14 residues. V trimming: 3 bases; J trimming: 8 bases; junction bases outside the gene matches: 4. CDR1 and CDR2 (germline): KGHSH, LQKENI. The CDR3, as DNA: TGTGCCAGCTCACCGGGACAGGGGGCAGAAGGCTACACCTTC. This sequence encodes CASSPGQGAEGYTF.

This chain uses TRBV6-5 with TRBJ1-1; 8 bases agree with TRBD1. The junction had 7 bases not matched to a gene; V was cut back by 6 bases and J by 1 base. The CDR3 contains 15 residues. Germline V gives CDR1 MNHEY, CDR2 SVGAGI. In DNA, the CDR3 is TGTGCCAGCAGGGGGGACAGGCCAGGGAACACTGAAGCTTTCTTT. Translation gives CASRGDRPGNTEAFF.

The chain links TRBV5-4 to TRBJ1-1; tentative D call: TRBD1 (5 bases). The ends were cut back, 4 bases at V and 2 bases at J, with 12 bases in the middle. Germline CDR1 reads SGHNT; CDR2 reads YYREEE (reference sequence). This CDR3 comprises 14 residues. The CDR3 DNA reads TGTGCCAGCAGCGAAGCGGGACTCAACACTGAAGCTTTCTTT. Amino acids: CASSEAGLNTEAFF.

The V gene is TRBV7-2, the J gene TRBJ2-4; the match to TRBD1 covers 10 bases. The germline gives CDR1 SGHTA, CDR2 FQGNSA. V lost 5 bases to trimming and J lost 9 bases; unmatched junction nucleotides: 13. This CDR3 contains 16 residues. In DNA, the CDR3 is TGTGCCAGCAGCCCGCTTGTGGGGACAGGGGTGGGCATTCAGTACTTC. This encodes CASSPLVGTGVGIQYF.

The count of this clone is one. The chain recombines TRBV4-1 with TRBJ1-2; 9 nucleotides agree with TRBD1. The CDR3 loop spans 14 amino acids. V trimming: 1 base; J trimming: 6 bases; junction bases outside the gene matches: 3. Germline values: CDR1 MGHRA, CDR2 YSYEKL. The CDR3 is CASSQVGQGNGYTF. The CDR3 DNA sequence: TGCGCCAGCAGCCAAGTCGGACAGGGGAATGGCTACACCTTC.

The chain links TRBV30 to TRBJ1-1; D is uncertain. Germline CDR1 reads GTSNPN; CDR2 reads SVGIG (reference sequence). CDR3 size: 16 residues. V dropped 0 bases and J dropped 10 bases, with 24 bases sitting between them. CDR3 loop: CAWSVPPIGSGRGAFF. The CDR3 nucleotides read TGTGCCTGGAGTGTACCCCCGATCGGATCTGGTCGGGGAGCTTTCTTT.

The V and J genes are TRBV9 and TRBJ1-6, with TRBD1 identical over 9 bases. The CDR3 has 16 amino acids. Germline V gene data show CDR1 as SGDLS and CDR2 as YYNGEE. J was trimmed by 5 bases and V by 4 bases; bases with no gene match: 7. CDR3 in amino acids: CASSTGQGLNNSPLHF. The CDR3, as DNA: TGTGCCAGCAGCACGGGACAGGGCCTAAATAATTCACCCCTCCACTTT.

This chain links TRBV7-8 with TRBJ1-2; 10 bases are shared with TRBD1. Trimming took 5 bases from V and 8 from J; bases not matched to a gene: 8. Germline assignment: CDR1 SGHVS and CDR2 FQNEAQ. The length of the CDR3 is 14 residues. CDR3 coding DNA: TGTGCCAGCAGCCACCGGGACAGGGGTAGAGGCTACACCTTC. It yields the protein CASSHRDRGRGYTF.